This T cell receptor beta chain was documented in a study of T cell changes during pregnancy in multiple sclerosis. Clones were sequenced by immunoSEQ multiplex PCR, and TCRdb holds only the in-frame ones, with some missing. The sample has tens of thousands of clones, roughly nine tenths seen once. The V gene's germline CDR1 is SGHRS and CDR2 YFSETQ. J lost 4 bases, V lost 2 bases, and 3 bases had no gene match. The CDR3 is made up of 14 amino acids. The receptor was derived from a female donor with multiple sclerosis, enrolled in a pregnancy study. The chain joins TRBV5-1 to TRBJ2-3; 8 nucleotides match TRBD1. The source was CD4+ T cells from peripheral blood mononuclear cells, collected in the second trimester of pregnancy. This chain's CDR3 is CASSFRQGSDTQYF. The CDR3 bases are TGCGCCAGCAGCTTTCGACAGGGGTCAGATACGCAGTATTTT.